The rows below give T cell receptor beta chains drawn from one sample of a study of CD8+ T cells in alopecia areata. TCRdb's table, derived via immunoSEQ multiplex PCR, lists solely in-frame clones and lacks some. The sample has 70,000 or so clones; 55% to 75% are singletons. This sample comprised CD8+ T cells sorted from blood, obtained at week 0. The receptors shown here come from a human donor with alopecia areata. CDR3s include the opening cysteine and the closing phenylalanine or tryptophan. The order of the fields is clone size, J gene, D gene, V gene, CDR3 protein, CDR3 DNA. D genes are given only for firm matches. Size is stated for part of the rows, as once, few or many counts, or as a class when the clone is expanded.

clone_size: .; j_call: TRBJ1-2; d_call: .; v_call: TRBV6-1; cdr3_aa: CASSVRDNYGYTF; cdr3_nt: TGTGCCAGCAGTGTCCGGGACAACTATGGCTACACCTTC
clone_size: once; j_call: TRBJ2-7; d_call: .; v_call: TRBV11-2; cdr3_aa: CASSSGTYEQYF; cdr3_nt: TGTGCCAGCAGCTCCGGGACCTACGAGCAGTACTTC
clone_size: .; j_call: TRBJ2-2; d_call: .; v_call: TRBV15; cdr3_aa: CATSRGASDHTGELFF; cdr3_nt: TGTGCCACCAGCAGGGGAGCTAGCGATCACACCGGGGAGCTGTTTTTT
clone_size: .; j_call: TRBJ2-7; d_call: TRBD1; v_call: TRBV2; cdr3_aa: CASRSFQETGDRQYF; cdr3_nt: TGTGCCAGCAGGTCATTCCAGGAGACAGGGGACAGGCAGTACTTC
clone_size: .; j_call: TRBJ2-7; d_call: TRBD1; v_call: TRBV29-1; cdr3_aa: CSVGTGSYEQYF; cdr3_nt: TGCAGCGTTGGGACAGGGTCCTACGAGCAGTACTTC
clone_size: .; j_call: TRBJ2-5; d_call: .; v_call: TRBV6-5; cdr3_aa: CASSSGGETETQYF; cdr3_nt: TGTGCCAGCAGTTCGGGGGGCGAAACAGAGACCCAGTACTTC
clone_size: .; j_call: TRBJ2-3; d_call: TRBD2; v_call: TRBV13; cdr3_aa: CASSLVGLAEPSTDTQYF; cdr3_nt: TGTGCCAGCAGCTTAGTGGGACTAGCAGAGCCTAGCACAGATACGCAGTATTTT
clone_size: .; j_call: TRBJ1-6; d_call: .; v_call: TRBV7-9; cdr3_aa: CASSHERGGNSPLHF; cdr3_nt: TGTGCCAGCAGCCACGAAAGGGGCGGAAATTCACCCCTCCACTTT
clone_size: .; j_call: TRBJ2-7; d_call: TRBD2; v_call: TRBV29-1; cdr3_aa: CSVEGLWEGLYEQYF; cdr3_nt: TGCAGCGTTGAAGGGTTGTGGGAGGGCCTCTACGAGCAGTACTTC
clone_size: .; j_call: TRBJ2-5; d_call: TRBD2; v_call: TRBV27; cdr3_aa: CASRPLAGGQETQYF; cdr3_nt: TGTGCCAGCAGACCTCTAGCGGGGGGACAAGAGACCCAGTACTTC
clone_size: .; j_call: TRBJ2-5; d_call: TRBD2; v_call: TRBV30; cdr3_aa: CAWSVGLAGGLGETQYF; cdr3_nt: TGTGCCTGGAGTGTAGGGCTAGCGGGAGGGCTGGGAGAGACCCAGTACTTC